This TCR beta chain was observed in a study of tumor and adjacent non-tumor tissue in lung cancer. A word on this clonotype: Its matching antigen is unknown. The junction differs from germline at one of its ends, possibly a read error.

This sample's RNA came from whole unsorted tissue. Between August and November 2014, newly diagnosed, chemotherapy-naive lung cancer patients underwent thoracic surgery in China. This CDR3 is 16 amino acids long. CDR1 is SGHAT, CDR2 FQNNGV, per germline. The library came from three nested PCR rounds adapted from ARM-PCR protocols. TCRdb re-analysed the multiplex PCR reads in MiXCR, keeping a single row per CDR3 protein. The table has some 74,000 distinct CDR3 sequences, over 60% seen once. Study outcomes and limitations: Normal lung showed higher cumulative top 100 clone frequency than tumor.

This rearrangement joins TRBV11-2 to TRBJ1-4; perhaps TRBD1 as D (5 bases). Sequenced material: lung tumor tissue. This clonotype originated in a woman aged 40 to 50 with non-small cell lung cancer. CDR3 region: CTSNLQGQVHGEKLFF. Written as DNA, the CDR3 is TGTACCAGCAACCTTCAGGGCCAGGTGCATGGCGAAAAACTGTTTTTT.